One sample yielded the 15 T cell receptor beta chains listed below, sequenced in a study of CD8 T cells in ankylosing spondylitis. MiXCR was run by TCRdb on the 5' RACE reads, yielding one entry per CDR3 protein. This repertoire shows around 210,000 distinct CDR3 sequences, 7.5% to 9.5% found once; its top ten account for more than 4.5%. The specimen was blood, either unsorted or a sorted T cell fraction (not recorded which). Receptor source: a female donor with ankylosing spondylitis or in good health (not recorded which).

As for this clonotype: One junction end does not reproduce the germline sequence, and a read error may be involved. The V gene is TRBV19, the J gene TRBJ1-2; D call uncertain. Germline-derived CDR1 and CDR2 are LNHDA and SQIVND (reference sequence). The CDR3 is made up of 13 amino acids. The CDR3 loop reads CVSSIPPYYGYTF. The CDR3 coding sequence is TGTGTCAGTAGTATTCCACCTTACTATGGCTACACCTTC.

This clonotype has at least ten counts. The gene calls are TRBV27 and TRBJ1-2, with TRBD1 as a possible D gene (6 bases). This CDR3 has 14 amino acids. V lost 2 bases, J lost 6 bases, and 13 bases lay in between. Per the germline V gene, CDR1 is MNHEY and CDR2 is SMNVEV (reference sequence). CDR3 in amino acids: CASSLRGQVDGYTF. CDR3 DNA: TGTGCCAGCAGTTTACGGGGGCAAGTAGATGGCTACACCTTC.

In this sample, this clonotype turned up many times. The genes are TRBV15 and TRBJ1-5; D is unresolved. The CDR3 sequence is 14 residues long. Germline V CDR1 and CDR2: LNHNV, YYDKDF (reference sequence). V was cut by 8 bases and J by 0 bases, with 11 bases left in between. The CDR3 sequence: CATRGSYSNQPQHF. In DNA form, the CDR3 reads TGTGCCACCCGTGGGAGTTATAGCAATCAGCCCCAGCATTTT.

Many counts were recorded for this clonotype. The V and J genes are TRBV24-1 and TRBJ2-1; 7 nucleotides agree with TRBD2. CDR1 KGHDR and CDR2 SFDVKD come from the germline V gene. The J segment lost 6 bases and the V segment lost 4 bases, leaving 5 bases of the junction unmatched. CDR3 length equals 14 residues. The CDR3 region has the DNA TGTGCCACCAGTGACTCCCTAGCGGTCAATGAGCAGTTCTTC. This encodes CATSDSLAVNEQFF.

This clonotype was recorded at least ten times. DNA for the CDR3: TGTGCCAGCAGTTACTCCGGACAGGGTGGCCAGCCCCAGCATTTT. The encoded protein is CASSYSGQGGQPQHF. The rearrangement joins TRBV6-6 to TRBJ1-5; 8 positions match TRBD1. Unmatched junction bases numbered 5, after V lost 0 bases and J lost 7 bases. The CDR3 sequence is 15 residues long. CDR1 and CDR2 (germline): MNHNY, SVGAGI (reference sequence).

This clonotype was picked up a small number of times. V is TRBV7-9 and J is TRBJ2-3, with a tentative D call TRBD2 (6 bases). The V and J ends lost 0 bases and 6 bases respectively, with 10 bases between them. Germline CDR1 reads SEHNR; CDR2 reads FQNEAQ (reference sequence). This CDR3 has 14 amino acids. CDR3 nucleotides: TGTGCCAGCAGCTTAGCGCTGGGGAGGGATACGCAGTATTTT. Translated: CASSLALGRDTQYF.

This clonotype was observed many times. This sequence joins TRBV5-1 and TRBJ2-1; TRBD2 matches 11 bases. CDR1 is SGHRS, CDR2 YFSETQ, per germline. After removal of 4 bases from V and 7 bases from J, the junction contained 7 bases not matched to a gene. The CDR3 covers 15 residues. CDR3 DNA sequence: TGCGCCAGCAGCCCCGGGACTAGCGGAATAAATGAGCAGTTCTTC. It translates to CASSPGTSGINEQFF.

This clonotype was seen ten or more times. CDR3 sequence reads: CSVVLLTSGRINSYEQYF. In nucleotides, the CDR3 is TGCAGCGTTGTTCTATTGACTAGCGGGAGAATAAACTCCTACGAGCAGTACTTC. V is TRBV29-1 and J is TRBJ2-7; 12 bases map to TRBD2. The junction had 13 bases not matched to a gene; V was cut back by 4 bases and J by 0 bases. This CDR3 has 18 residues. Germline assignment: CDR1 SQVTM and CDR2 ANQGSEA.

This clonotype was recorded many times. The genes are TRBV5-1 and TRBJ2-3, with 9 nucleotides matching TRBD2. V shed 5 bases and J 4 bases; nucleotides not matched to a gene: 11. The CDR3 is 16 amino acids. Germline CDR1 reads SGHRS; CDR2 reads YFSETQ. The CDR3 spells CASRQGLAQDADTQYF. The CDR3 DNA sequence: TGCGCCAGCAGGCAGGGACTAGCTCAAGATGCAGATACGCAGTATTTT.

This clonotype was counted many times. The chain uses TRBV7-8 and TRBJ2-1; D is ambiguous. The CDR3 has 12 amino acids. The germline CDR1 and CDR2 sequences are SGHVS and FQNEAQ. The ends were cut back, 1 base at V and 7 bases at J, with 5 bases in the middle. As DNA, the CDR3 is TGTGCCAGCAGCTTAGAATTAAATGAGCAGTTCTTC. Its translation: CASSLELNEQFF.

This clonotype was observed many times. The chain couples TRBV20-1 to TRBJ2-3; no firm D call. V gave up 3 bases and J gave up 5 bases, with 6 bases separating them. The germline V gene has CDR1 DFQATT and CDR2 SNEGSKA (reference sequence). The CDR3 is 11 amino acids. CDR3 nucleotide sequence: TGCAGTGCTAGTCGTCGAGATACGCAGTATTTT. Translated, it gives CSASRRDTQYF.

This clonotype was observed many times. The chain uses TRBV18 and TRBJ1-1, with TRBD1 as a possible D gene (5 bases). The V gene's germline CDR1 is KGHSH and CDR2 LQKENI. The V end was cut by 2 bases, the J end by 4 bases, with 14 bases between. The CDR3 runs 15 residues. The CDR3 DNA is TGTGCCAGCTCACCATCAGCAGGGCAGGGCACTGAAGCTTTCTTT. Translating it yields CASSPSAGQGTEAFF. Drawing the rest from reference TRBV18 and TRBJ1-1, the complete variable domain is NAGVMQNPRHLVRRRGQEARLRCSPMKGHSHVYWYRQLPEEGLKFMVYLQKENIIDESGMPKERFSAEFPKEGPSILRIQQVVRGDSAAYFCASSPSAGQGTEAFFGQGTRLTVV.

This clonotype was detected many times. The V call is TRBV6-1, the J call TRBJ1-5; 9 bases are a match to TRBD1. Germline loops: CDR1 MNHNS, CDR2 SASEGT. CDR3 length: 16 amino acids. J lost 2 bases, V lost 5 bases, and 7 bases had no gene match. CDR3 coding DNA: TGTGCCAGCAGTCCCGACAGGGGGAAAGGCAATCAGCCCCAGCATTTT. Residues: CASSPDRGKGNQPQHF.

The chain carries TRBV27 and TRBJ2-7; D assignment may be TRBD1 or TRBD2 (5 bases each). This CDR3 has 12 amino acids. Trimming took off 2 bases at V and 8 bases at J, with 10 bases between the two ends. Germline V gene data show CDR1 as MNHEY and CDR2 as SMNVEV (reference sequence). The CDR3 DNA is TGTGCCAGCAGTTTAGACGGGACCAAGCAGTACTTC. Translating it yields CASSLDGTKQYF.

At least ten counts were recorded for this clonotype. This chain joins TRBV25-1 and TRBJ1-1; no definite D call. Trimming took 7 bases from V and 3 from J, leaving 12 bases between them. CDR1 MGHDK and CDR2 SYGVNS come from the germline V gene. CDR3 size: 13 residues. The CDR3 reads CASTTRGDTEAFF. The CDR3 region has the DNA TGTGCCAGCACCACGCGGGGAGACACTGAAGCTTTCTTT.